This T cell receptor beta chain was observed in a study of identifying expanded T cells in peripheral blood. Turning to this clone: Its specificity is not known.

Germline values: CDR1 LNHDA, CDR2 SQIVND (reference sequence). V was clipped by 10 bases and J by 2 bases, with 15 bases between them. The CDR3 contains 13 residues. Sequenced by immunoSEQ multiplex PCR; TCRdb stores in-frame clones only, minus some. This table has around 84,000 clones, approximately 90% appearing once. Study findings and constraints: Over about two and four weeks, about 15 and 19 clones changed, versus roughly 1.1 between replicates.

This TCR was recovered from a person aged 18-69 years in good health. The sequencing sample was made of blood. V and J are TRBV19 and TRBJ2-7; D is possibly TRBD2 (5 bases). Written as DNA, the CDR3 is TGTGCCACCAAACTGGACGGGGCCTACGAGCAGTACTTC. It codes for CATKLDGAYEQYF. The full variable domain, in which reference TRBV19 and TRBJ2-7 provide the parts outside the CDR3, is DGGITQSPKYLFRKEGQNVTLSCEQNLNHDAMYWYRQDPGQGLRLIYYSQIVNDFQKGDIAEGYSVSREKKESFPLTVTSAQKNPTAFYLCATKLDGAYEQYFGPGTRLTVT.